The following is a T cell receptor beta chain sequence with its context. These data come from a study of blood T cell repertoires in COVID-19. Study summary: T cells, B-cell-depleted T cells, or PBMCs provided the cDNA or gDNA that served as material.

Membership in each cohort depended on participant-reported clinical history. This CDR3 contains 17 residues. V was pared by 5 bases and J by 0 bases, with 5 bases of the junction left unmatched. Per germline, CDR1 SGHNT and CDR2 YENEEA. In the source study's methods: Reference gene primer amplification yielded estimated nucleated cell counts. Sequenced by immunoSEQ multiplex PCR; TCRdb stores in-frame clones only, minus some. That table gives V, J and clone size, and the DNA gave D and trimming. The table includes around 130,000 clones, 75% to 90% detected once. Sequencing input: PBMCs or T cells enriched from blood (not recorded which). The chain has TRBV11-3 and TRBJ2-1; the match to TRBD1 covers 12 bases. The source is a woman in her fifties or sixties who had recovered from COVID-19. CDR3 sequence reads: CASSLPGQGASYNEQFF. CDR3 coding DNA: TGTGCCAGCAGCCTTCCGGGACAGGGGGCCTCCTACAATGAGCAGTTCTTC.